Listed below are T cell receptor beta chains from one sample, sequenced in a study of T cell responses to AZD1222 COVID-19 vaccine. The method was immunoSEQ multiplex PCR; TCRdb's version includes in-frame clones alone and lacks a portion of them. The data show some 130,000 clones, with 87% seen just once and approximately 2.5% held by the top ten. The sample in question was peripheral blood, obtained 28 days after the second AZD1222 dose. Receptor source: an adult who received the AZD1222 COVID-19 vaccine. CDR3s include the opening cysteine and the closing phenylalanine or tryptophan. The D gene is left open where the match is weak. Rows give clone size only sometimes, using once, few, many, or a class for an expanded clone.

CDR3 | DNA | J | D | length | V | size
CSVLQGGTEAFF | TGCAGCGTTCTACAGGGAGGCACTGAAGCTTTCTTT | TRBJ1-1 | - | 12 | TRBV29-1 | -
CASKRSGGQETQYF | TGTGCCAGCAAGAGGAGCGGGGGCCAAGAGACCCAGTACTTC | TRBJ2-5 | TRBD2 | 14 | TRBV7-2 | -
CASSYLGAYSSYEQYF | TGTGCCAGCAGTTACCTGGGTGCCTACTCCTCCTACGAGCAGTACTTC | TRBJ2-7 | - | 16 | TRBV6-2/TRBV6-3 | -
CASRWEGNTIYF | TGTGCCAGCAGATGGGAGGGAAACACCATATATTTT | TRBJ1-3 | - | 12 | TRBV2 | -
CASSLTGSEQYF | TGTGCCAGCAGCCTGACAGGGAGCGAGCAGTACTTC | TRBJ2-7 | TRBD1 | 12 | TRBV3-1/TRBV3-2 | once
CASSYGQGNYGYTF | TGTGCCAGCAGTTACGGGCAGGGCAACTATGGCTACACCTTC | TRBJ1-2 | - | 14 | TRBV6-5 | -
CASSIVQGEQPQHF | TGTGCCAGTAGTATAGTTCAGGGGGAACAGCCCCAGCATTTT | TRBJ1-5 | TRBD1 | 14 | TRBV19 | -
CASSLRSGEQYF | TGTGCCAGCAGCTTGAGATCGGGTGAGCAGTACTTC | TRBJ2-7 | - | 12 | TRBV7-8 | once
CASSLIAGGSTDTQYF | TGTGCCAGCAGCCTAATAGCGGGGGGCAGTACAGATACGCAGTATTTT | TRBJ2-3 | TRBD2 | 16 | TRBV3-1/TRBV3-2 | -
CASSQVTRQGVTDTQYF | TGCGCCAGCAGCCAAGTAACGAGACAGGGGGTGACAGATACGCAGTATTTT | TRBJ2-3 | TRBD1 | 17 | TRBV4-3 | -
CASRLGYGYTF | TGTGCCAGCCGACTGGGTTATGGCTACACCTTC | TRBJ1-2 | - | 11 | TRBV12-3/TRBV12-4 | -
CASRTDRAPSSYNEQFF | TGTGCCAGTAGAACGGACAGAGCCCCCAGCTCCTACAATGAGCAGTTCTTC | TRBJ2-1 | - | 17 | TRBV19 | -
CAWSVRQNTDTQYF | TGTGCCTGGAGTGTAAGGCAGAACACAGATACGCAGTATTTT | TRBJ2-3 | - | 14 | TRBV30 | -
CASSPGTGGAGPQHF | TGTGCCAGTAGTCCTGGGACAGGGGGCGCTGGGCCCCAGCATTTT | TRBJ1-5 | TRBD1 | 15 | TRBV19 | -
CAWNRDRAFGNEQFF | TGTGCCTGGAATCGGGACAGGGCGTTCGGCAATGAGCAGTTCTTC | TRBJ2-1 | TRBD1 | 15 | TRBV30 | -
CASSQDRATYYGYTF | TGCGCCAGCAGCCAAGATCGGGCAACCTACTATGGCTACACCTTC | TRBJ1-2 | - | 15 | TRBV4-1 | -
CSARATEAFF | TGCAGTGCCAGGGCAACTGAAGCTTTCTTT | TRBJ1-1 | - | 10 | TRBV20-1 | -
CASSPPGVGSNQPQHF | TGTGCCAGCTCACCACCGGGGGTCGGGAGCAATCAGCCCCAGCATTTT | TRBJ1-5 | - | 16 | TRBV18 | -
CASSTNNGASLYGYTF | TGTGCCAGCAGTACCAACAATGGGGCCTCGCTTTATGGCTACACCTTC | TRBJ1-2 | - | 16 | TRBV9 | -
CASRPEGGTEAFF | TGTGCCAGCAGACCCGAGGGAGGTACTGAAGCTTTCTTT | TRBJ1-1 | - | 13 | TRBV2 | few
CASSLAGTVNEQFF | TGTGCCAGCAGCTTAGCGGGGACAGTCAATGAGCAGTTCTTC | TRBJ2-1 | TRBD1 | 14 | TRBV11-3 | -
CASSSRGFEPQHF | TGTGCCAGCAGCAGCAGGGGATTTGAGCCCCAGCATTTT | TRBJ1-5 | - | 13 | TRBV3-1/TRBV3-2 | -
CASSLVGPNNEQFF | TGTGCCAGCAGCTTGGTGGGGCCAAACAATGAGCAGTTCTTC | TRBJ2-1 | - | 14 | TRBV5-4 | -
CASSQGHANYGYTF | TGTGCCAGCAGCCAAGGACACGCGAACTATGGCTACACCTTC | TRBJ1-2 | - | 14 | TRBV27 | -
CASSVPSAEAFF | TGCGCCAGCAGCGTCCCCAGCGCTGAAGCTTTCTTT | TRBJ1-1 | - | 12 | TRBV5-1 | -
CASSLRTGQETQYF | TGTGCCAGCAGCTTACGGACAGGACAAGAGACCCAGTACTTC | TRBJ2-5 | TRBD1 | 14 | TRBV7-9 | -
CSVEAGGGYTF | TGCAGCGTTGAGGCAGGGGGAGGCTACACCTTC | TRBJ1-2 | TRBD1 | 11 | TRBV29-1 | -
CSVEDRGPVAYF | TGCAGCGTTGAAGATCGGGGGCCAGTCGCGTATTTT | TRBJ1-3 | - | 12 | TRBV29-1 | -
CASSVDRETQYF | TGTGCCAGTAGTGTCGACAGGGAGACCCAGTACTTC | TRBJ2-5 | - | 12 | TRBV19 | -
CASSQEIGVTYEQYF | TGCGCCAGCAGCCAAGAGATAGGGGTGACCTACGAGCAGTACTTC | TRBJ2-7 | - | 15 | TRBV4-3 | -
CASSSGGVTGANVLTF | TGTGCCAGCAGTAGCGGGGGGGTGACTGGGGCCAACGTCCTGACTTTC | TRBJ2-6 | TRBD2 | 16 | TRBV28 | -
CASSLVPPQGAIGNTIYF | TGTGCCAGCAGCTTAGTTCCCCCACAGGGGGCGATTGGAAACACCATATATTTT | TRBJ1-3 | TRBD1 | 18 | TRBV11-2 | -
CASRLTRQGGAFF | TGTGCCAGCAGATTGACCCGACAGGGAGGAGCTTTCTTT | TRBJ1-1 | TRBD1 | 13 | TRBV6-5 | -
CASSQQELGGSGANVLTF | TGTGCCAGTAGTCAACAGGAGTTAGGGGGCTCTGGGGCCAACGTCCTGACTTTC | TRBJ2-6 | - | 18 | TRBV19 | -
CASRGPNQPQHF | TGTGCCAGCAGGGGGCCCAATCAGCCCCAGCATTTT | TRBJ1-5 | - | 12 | TRBV28 | -
CASSQDRGGELFF | TGTGCCAGCAGCCAGGACAGGGGCGGGGAGCTGTTTTTT | TRBJ2-2 | TRBD1 | 13 | TRBV3-1/TRBV3-2 | -
CASSGRTGADTEAFF | TGTGCCAGCAGCGGCAGGACAGGGGCCGACACTGAAGCTTTCTTT | TRBJ1-1 | TRBD1 | 15 | TRBV7-2 | -
CASSLGLGGTYEQYF | TGCGCCAGCAGCTTGGGTCTCGGCGGCACCTACGAGCAGTACTTC | TRBJ2-7 | - | 15 | TRBV5-1 | -
CASSFGTEISGYTF | TGTGCCAGCAGCTTCGGGACAGAAATCTCTGGCTACACCTTC | TRBJ1-2 | TRBD1 | 14 | TRBV7-9 | -
CASTEGRGRGDNEQFF | TGTGCCAGCACCGAGGGCAGGGGAAGGGGCGACAATGAGCAGTTCTTC | TRBJ2-1 | - | 16 | TRBV2 | -
CAGQLNTGELFF | TGTGCCGGACAGCTGAACACCGGGGAGCTGTTTTTT | TRBJ2-2 | - | 12 | TRBV12-3/TRBV12-4 | -
CASNTQGGAGGYTF | TGTGCCAGCAATACACAGGGGGGCGCGGGCGGCTACACCTTC | TRBJ1-2 | TRBD1 | 14 | TRBV6-5 | -
CASTLGRVVRGYTF | TGTGCCAGCACCCTGGGCAGGGTTGTGAGGGGCTACACCTTC | TRBJ1-2 | - | 14 | TRBV5-6 | few